The sequence of this T cell receptor (beta chain) was determined in a study of blood T cell repertoires in COVID-19. Study context: Spain, Italy and the United States supplied samples that represented acute and convalescent COVID-19. The analysed material was cDNA or gDNA that came from T cells, B-cell-depleted T cells, or PBMCs.

Per the original data handling: How many nucleated cells were present was estimated from reference gene primer amplification. This table comes from immunoSEQ multiplex PCR, and its TCRdb copy is limited to in-frame clones, with some not included. The D gene and trimming were derived from the DNA, and the V and J assignments and clone size from that table. The sample has approximately 150,000 clones, approximately 80% seen once. Deletions cut 2 bases from V and 0 bases from J, with 11 bases between. Germline values: CDR1 SNHLY, CDR2 FYNNEI. The CDR3 runs to 16 residues. This TCR derives from a man in his fifties or sixties with acute or convalescent COVID-19. The sample was peripheral blood. The chain combines TRBV2 with TRBJ2-1; a possible D gene is TRBD2 (6 bases). This chain's CDR3 is CASSERGTSSYNEQFF. CDR3 coding DNA: TGTGCCAGCAGTGAACGCGGGACCAGCTCCTACAATGAGCAGTTCTTC.